Following are 25 T cell receptor beta chains from one sample sequenced in a study of identical twins (dated by TCRdb to the mid-2010s). Library preparation employed 5' RACE. TCRdb records Illumina HiSeq 2000 as the sequencer. TCRdb trimmed public reads at Q25 via fastp, called clones via MiXCR and kept in-frame beta chains. A single entry per CDR3 protein holds the most common genes and DNA from its merged rows. The sample table contains about 890,000 distinct CDR3 sequences; only one count was recorded for around 12% of them. The ten biggest clones cover around 1.5% of the sample. The sample was also linked to a second study, of yellow fever vaccine responses in identical twins.

Sequenced input: PBMCs. The receptors derive from a woman in her late teens or twenties in good health.

This clonotype was picked up a small number of times. The V gene is TRBV11-1, the J gene TRBJ2-1, with 9 bases fitting TRBD2. J was trimmed by 0 bases and V by 0 bases; bases with no gene match: 15. This CDR3 has 21 amino acids. CDR1 SGHAT and CDR2 FQDESV come from the germline V gene (reference sequence). CDR3 amino acids: CASSLAVWGLARDSSYNEQFF. The DNA for the CDR3 is TGTGCCAGCAGCTTAGCGGTCTGGGGACTAGCACGAGATAGCTCCTACAATGAGCAGTTCTTC.

This clonotype turned up a few times. This rearrangement joins TRBV10-3 to TRBJ2-3; 11 bases fit TRBD2. The CDR3 has 15 amino acids. Per the germline V gene, CDR1 is ENHRY and CDR2 is SYGVKD. V was clipped by 1 base and J by 7 bases; unmatched bases: 4. The CDR3 is CAISEFSGGANTQYF. DNA of the CDR3: TGTGCCATCAGTGAGTTTAGCGGGGGGGCAAATACGCAGTATTTT.

The sample holds a few counts of this clonotype. CDR3 sequence: CSARKDSGDTEAFF. The CDR3, as DNA: TGCAGTGCTAGGAAGGACAGCGGGGACACTGAAGCTTTCTTT. The chain has TRBV20-1 and TRBJ1-1; a weak D match, TRBD1 (6 bases). V lost 3 bases to trimming and J lost 3 bases, with 14 bases between them. Germline V lookup: CDR1 DFQATT, CDR2 SNEGSKA (reference sequence). This CDR3 has 14 residues.

The sample holds a few counts of this clonotype. The chain recombines TRBV7-6 with TRBJ2-5, with TRBD2 identical over 11 bases. The germline V gene encodes CDR1 SGHVS and CDR2 FNYEAQ. The CDR3 is 15 amino acids. Trimming cost V 5 bases and J 3 bases; bases outside gene matches: 5. The CDR3 protein is CASSGPGLAEETQYF. For the CDR3, the DNA is TGTGCCAGCAGCGGCCCGGGACTAGCGGAAGAGACCCAGTACTTC.

The CDR3, as DNA: TGCAGTGCTAGAGACCCACTAGCGGGGAGTTTAGAGACCCAGTACTTC. Translation: CSARDPLAGSLETQYF. The chain recombines TRBV20-1 with TRBJ2-5, with 10 bases fitting TRBD2. The CDR3 contains 16 residues. Germline values: CDR1 DFQATT, CDR2 SNEGSKA (reference sequence). Trimming at V came to 0 bases and at J to 4 bases, leaving 8 bases not matched to a gene.

This clonotype was seen a few times. This chain connects TRBV28 to TRBJ2-5; D uncertain. Germline lookup yields CDR1 MDHEN and CDR2 SYDVKM. V was clipped by 5 bases and J by 7 bases, with 17 bases between them. The CDR3 covers 14 residues. The CDR3 DNA sequence: TGTGCCAGCAGTACCCTGACAAGGCAGTGGACCCAGTACTTC. Translation: CASSTLTRQWTQYF. The complete variable domain, with remaining parts taken from reference TRBV28 and TRBJ2-5, reads DVKVTQSSRYLVKRTGEKVFLECVQDMDHENMFWYRQDPGLGLRLIYFSYDVKMKEKGDIPEGYSVSREKKERFSLILESASTNQTSMYLCASSTLTRQWTQYFGPGTRLLVL.

This CDR3 reads CASGARNTEAFF. The CDR3 coding sequence is TGTGCCAGCGGGGCCAGGAACACTGAAGCTTTCTTT. This chain links TRBV2 with TRBJ1-1, with D tentatively TRBD1 (5 bases). This CDR3 is 12 amino acids long. Germline loops: CDR1 SNHLY, CDR2 FYNNEI. Trimming took 8 bases from V and 1 from J, leaving 8 bases between them.

This clonotype was picked up a small number of times. The rearrangement uses TRBV27 and TRBJ2-5; TRBD2 agrees at 9 bases. The CDR3 sequence is 19 residues long. J gave up 4 bases and V 3 bases, and 18 bases lay outside the gene matches. Germline CDR1 reads MNHEY; CDR2 reads SMNVEV (reference sequence). CDR3 in amino acids: CASSFFGGGVSGSGETQYF. Here the CDR3 DNA reads TGTGCCAGCAGTTTTTTTGGGGGGGGTGTTAGCGGGAGTGGAGAGACCCAGTACTTC.

The rearrangement uses TRBV10-3 and TRBJ2-1, with 13 bases identical to TRBD2. Germline V gene sequence: CDR1 ENHRY, CDR2 SYGVKD. Unmatched junction bases numbered 8, after V lost 0 bases and J lost 9 bases. The CDR3 runs to 17 residues. The CDR3 reads CAISESGTSGTTSEQFF. CDR3 nucleotide sequence: TGTGCCATCAGTGAGTCCGGGACTAGCGGGACTACAAGTGAGCAGTTCTTC.

In this sample, this clonotype turned up many times. J is TRBJ2-1 and V is TRBV3-1; D is perhaps TRBD2 (5 bases). The V and J ends lost 2 bases and 6 bases respectively, with 14 bases between them. This CDR3 contains 15 residues. Germline V gene data show CDR1 as LGHDT and CDR2 as YNNKEL (reference sequence). Here the CDR3 DNA reads TGTGCCAGCAGCCAACTCGGGATGCAGGCCAATGAGCAGTTCTTC. Its protein is CASSQLGMQANEQFF.

This clonotype has only a few counts. This sequence joins TRBV15 and TRBJ2-7, with D perhaps TRBD1 or TRBD2 (5 bases each). CDR1 is LNHNV, CDR2 YYDKDF, per germline (reference sequence). This CDR3 has 16 residues. V dropped 3 bases and J dropped 0 bases, with 15 bases sitting between them. The CDR3 loop is CATSRGRWESSYEQYF. CDR3 bases: TGTGCCACCAGCAGGGGACGTTGGGAGAGCTCCTACGAGCAGTACTTC.

This clonotype was recorded many times. This chain links TRBV5-1 with TRBJ1-5; 10 nucleotides line up with TRBD1. The CDR3 length is 16 residues. Germline CDR1 SGHRS, CDR2 YFSETQ. Trimming removed 4 bases from V and 1 base from J; junction bases left unmatched: 5. As DNA, the CDR3 is TGCGCCAGCAGCATACGGACAGGGGGAAGCAATCAGCCCCAGCATTTT. This sequence encodes CASSIRTGGSNQPQHF.

This clonotype was counted between two and nine times. This rearrangement joins TRBV20-1 to TRBJ2-7; unclear D gene. The germline CDR1 and CDR2 sequences are DFQATT and SNEGSKA (reference sequence). The CDR3 length is 14 residues. Trimming stripped 3 bases from V and 2 bases from J, with 14 bases between. The chain's CDR3 is CSARNDKEAYEQYF. As DNA, the CDR3 is TGCAGTGCTAGGAATGACAAAGAGGCCTACGAGCAGTACTTC.

The chain links TRBV10-1 to TRBJ2-1; 15 bases match TRBD2. The CDR3 has 16 residues. The trim removed 0 bases at V and 7 bases at J, leaving 1 base unmatched. The germline V gene has CDR1 WNHNN and CDR2 SYGVQD (reference sequence). DNA for the CDR3: TGCGCCAGCAGTGAGTCGGGACTAGCGGGAGGAAATGAGCAGTTCTTC. Encoded protein: CASSESGLAGGNEQFF.

This clonotype was seen a few times. This rearrangement joins TRBV10-2 to TRBJ2-3, with 10 positions matching TRBD2. The CDR3 loop spans 15 amino acids. CDR1 is WSHSY and CDR2 is SAAADI in the germline V gene. With 2 bases clipped from V and 5 bases from J, the junction kept 4 bases outside the gene matches. CDR3 sequence: CASSERLAGEDTQYF. In DNA, the CDR3 is TGCGCCAGCAGTGAGAGGCTAGCGGGAGAAGATACGCAGTATTTT.

This clonotype was seen repeatedly, ten times or more. The V gene is TRBV5-1, the J gene TRBJ2-2, with 7 bases aligning to TRBD1. The length of the CDR3 is 15 residues. The germline V gene encodes CDR1 SGHRS and CDR2 YFSETQ. The trim removed 4 bases at V and 7 bases at J, leaving 10 bases unmatched. This CDR3 is CASSPEGGLIGELFF. CDR3 nucleotide sequence: TGCGCCAGCAGCCCGGAAGGGGGCTTGATCGGGGAGCTGTTTTTT. Full variable domain (remainder filled in from reference TRBV5-1 and TRBJ2-2): KAGVTQTPRYLIKTRGQQVTLSCSPISGHRSVSWYQQTPGQGLQFLFEYFSETQRNKGNFPGRFSGRQFSNSRSEMNVSTLELGDSALYLCASSPEGGLIGELFFGEGSRLTVL.

This clonotype was found a few times. V usage is TRBV27 and J usage is TRBJ2-5, with no clear D. The V end was cut by 6 bases, the J end by 1 base, with 6 bases between. This CDR3 has 12 amino acids. Germline assignment: CDR1 MNHEY and CDR2 SMNVEV (reference sequence). CDR3 loop: CASRDIQETQYF. CDR3 nucleotide sequence: TGTGCCAGCAGAGACATCCAAGAGACCCAGTACTTC.

This clonotype was recorded many times. This chain links TRBV12-3 or TRBV12-4 with TRBJ2-7; D may be TRBD1 (6 bases). This CDR3 has 13 amino acids. Trimming took 6 bases from V and 7 from J, leaving 16 bases between them. The CDR3 loop is CASSRQTRGEQYF. The CDR3 bases are TGTGCCAGCAGCCGGCAGACCAGGGGAGAGCAGTACTTC.

The chain links TRBV10-3 to TRBJ2-3; the match to TRBD2 covers 7 bases. Per the germline V gene, CDR1 is ENHRY and CDR2 is SYGVKD. This CDR3 is 15 amino acids long. V lost 2 bases and J lost 6; bases outside the gene matches: 8. DNA of the CDR3: TGTGCCATCAGTGAGGCGGGAGTGGGTCCGGATACGCAGTATTTT. This gives the protein CAISEAGVGPDTQYF.

The chain combines TRBV12-3 or TRBV12-4 with TRBJ2-7, with D uncertain. The V end was cut by 2 bases, the J end by 3 bases, with 8 bases between. The CDR3 covers 13 residues. The CDR3 region is CASSLSVGYEQYV. As DNA, the CDR3 is TGTGCCAGCAGTTTATCTGTGGGCTACGAGCAGTACGTC.

This clonotype was seen a few times. This sequence joins TRBV4-1 and TRBJ2-1, with TRBD2 identical over 14 bases. The CDR3 length is 16 residues. Trimming removed 3 bases from V and 8 bases from J; junction bases left unmatched: 6. Germline V gene data show CDR1 as MGHRA and CDR2 as YSYEKL. The CDR3 is CASSQEGLAGVHEQFF. The CDR3 nucleotides are TGCGCCAGCAGCCAGGAGGGACTAGCGGGAGTCCATGAGCAGTTCTTC.

This clonotype was recorded many times. J is TRBJ2-2 and V is TRBV7-9; D ambiguous. The V gene lost 5 bases and the J gene lost 13 bases, with 17 bases spanning the gap. Germline loops: CDR1 SEHNR, CDR2 FQNEAQ (reference sequence). The length of the CDR3 is 13 residues. The CDR3 DNA reads as TGTGCCAGCAGCAATATCGCCCAAAGTGGGCTGTTTTTT. Translated: CASSNIAQSGLFF.

V gene TRBV2 combines with J gene TRBJ2-1; D is uncertain. The CDR3 extends over 13 amino acids. Germline V lookup: CDR1 SNHLY, CDR2 FYNNEI. Between the trimmed V and J ends, which lost 7 bases and 9 bases, there was a span of 16 bases. The CDR3 here is CASNKEHLSEQFF. CDR3 nucleotides: TGTGCCAGCAATAAGGAACACCTCAGTGAGCAGTTCTTC.

This clonotype was counted ten times or more. The chain joins TRBV3-1 to TRBJ1-5; 10 bases are a match to TRBD1. This CDR3 comprises 14 residues. V lost 4 bases to trimming and J lost 5 bases; unmatched junction nucleotides: 2. The germline CDR1 and CDR2 sequences are LGHDT and YNNKEL (reference sequence). The CDR3 bases are TGTGCCAGCAGCCTCGGGACAGGGGATCAGCCCCAGCATTTT. Protein product: CASSLGTGDQPQHF.

This CDR3 reads CATSRDVAASGRREQFF. Written as DNA, the CDR3 is TGTGCCACCAGCAGAGATGTTGCGGCTAGCGGGAGGAGGGAGCAGTTCTTC. The chain joins TRBV15 to TRBJ2-1; 11 bases are a match to TRBD2. The V gene's germline CDR1 is LNHNV and CDR2 YYDKDF (reference sequence). The length of the CDR3 is 17 residues. The V gene end was trimmed by 0 bases and the J gene end by 10 bases; junction bases not matched to a gene: 11.